Listed below are T cell receptor beta chains from one sample, sequenced in a study of blood T cell repertoires in COVID-19. Profiling relied on immunoSEQ multiplex PCR, and the TCRdb table lists in-frame clones only, not all of them. Of more than 90,000 clones listed, 81% are singletons. Sequenced input: peripheral blood. These receptor sequences come from a man aged 55 to 70 with acute or convalescent COVID-19. Both conserved end residues are part of each CDR3. The D gene is left open where the match is weak. Some rows have no size entry. The others give once, few or many, or a class for an expanded clone.

j_call	d_call	cdr3_length	clone_size	v_call	cdr3_nt	cdr3_aa
TRBJ1-2	.	14	.	TRBV5-1	TGCGCCAGCAGCTTGGACAGGTCGGAGTATGGCTACACCTTC	CASSLDRSEYGYTF
TRBJ1-5	TRBD1	14	once	TRBV19	TGTGCCAGTAGCCCTCAGGGGGGCGGAAAGCCCCAGCATTTT	CASSPQGGGKPQHF
TRBJ1-1	.	13	.	TRBV14	TGTGCCAGCTCCAAAACTGGGAACACTGAAGCTTTCTTT	CASSKTGNTEAFF
TRBJ2-1	.	12	.	TRBV5-1	TGCGCCAGCAGCATCAGGGAAGGTGAGCAGTTCTTC	CASSIREGEQFF
TRBJ2-3	.	12	.	TRBV5-1	TGCGCCAGCACCGACCAGGCAGATACGCAGTATTTT	CASTDQADTQYF
TRBJ2-1	TRBD2	15	.	TRBV11-3	TGTGCCAGCAGCTTAGGAGCGGGGCTACTCAATGAGCAGTTCTTC	CASSLGAGLLNEQFF
TRBJ1-1	.	14	.	TRBV3-1/TRBV3-2	TGTGCCAGCAGCCAACCACAGGGGAACACTGAAGCTTTCTTT	CASSQPQGNTEAFF
TRBJ1-3	.	15	.	TRBV30	TGTGCCTGGAGTAGGGGGGGCGCGTTTCGAAACACCATATATTTT	CAWSRGGAFRNTIYF
TRBJ2-2	TRBD2	15	.	TRBV7-9	TGTGCCAGCAGCTTCGCGGGAGGGCCCACCGGGGAGCTGTTTTTT	CASSFAGGPTGELFF
TRBJ1-1	TRBD1	14	.	TRBV10-3	TGTGCCATCAGTGAGACGGGGACAGACGCTGAAGCTTTCTTT	CAISETGTDAEAFF
TRBJ1-2	TRBD1	15	once	TRBV5-1	TGCGCCAGCAGCTTGGCCCTGGACAGGAGATATGGCTACACCTTC	CASSLALDRRYGYTF
TRBJ2-1	.	17	.	TRBV6-1	TGTGCCAGCAGTGAATTCAAAGGGGTAAGCTACTGGAATGAGCAGTTCTTC	CASSEFKGVSYWNEQFF
TRBJ1-6	.	12	.	TRBV3-1/TRBV3-2	TGTGCCAGCAGCCAAGAAGCTCGGGTCCTCCACTTT	CASSQEARVLHF
TRBJ1-3	.	15	.	TRBV3-1/TRBV3-2	TGTGCCAGCAGCCCCATAGGGGCAGGGGGAAACACCATATATTTT	CASSPIGAGGNTIYF
TRBJ1-2	TRBD1	16	.	TRBV3-1/TRBV3-2	TGTGCCAGCAGCCAAGGAATGACAGGGGGCCTGGGAGGCTACACCTTC	CASSQGMTGGLGGYTF
TRBJ1-4	TRBD1	15	.	TRBV28	TGTGCCAGCAGCCGATCCGGGACAGGGGACGAAAAACTGTTTTTT	CASSRSGTGDEKLFF
TRBJ1-2	TRBD1	15	.	TRBV5-6	TGTGCCAGCAGCAAGGACGGGACAGGGAGATATGGCTACACCTTC	CASSKDGTGRYGYTF
TRBJ2-4	.	17	.	TRBV7-2	TGTGCCAGCAGCTTATCCACAGATACCCTAGCCAAAAACATTCAGTACTTC	CASSLSTDTLAKNIQYF
TRBJ1-2	TRBD1	15	.	TRBV5-5	TGTGCCAGCAGCCGCGGACAGGGAACCCACTATGGCTACACCTTC	CASSRGQGTHYGYTF
TRBJ1-1	.	12	.	TRBV7-9	TGTGCCAGCAGCGTAAACAGGGAGGAAGCTTTCTTT	CASSVNREEAFF
TRBJ1-5	TRBD1	14	many	TRBV28	TGTGCCAGCCGGACAGGGGCGAGCAATCAGCCCCAGCATTTT	CASRTGASNQPQHF
TRBJ2-1	.	13	many	TRBV7-2	TGTGCCAGCAGCTTAGTTCGCTACAATGAGCAGTTCTTC	CASSLVRYNEQFF
TRBJ1-1	TRBD1	14	.	TRBV10-3	TGTGCCATCAGTGAGCGACAGGGGAACACTGAAGCTTTCTTT	CAISERQGNTEAFF
TRBJ1-5	TRBD1	17	few	TRBV27	TGTGCCAGCAGCCTCCCCGGGACAGGGAAACCCTATCAGCCCCAGCATTTT	CASSLPGTGKPYQPQHF
TRBJ1-2	.	14	.	TRBV6-5	TGTGCCAGCAGGAGACAGCTTCCTAACTATGGCTACACCTTC	CASRRQLPNYGYTF
TRBJ1-1	.	14	.	TRBV6-2/TRBV6-3	TGTGCCAGCAGTTACTACGACATCCGTCCTGAAGCTTTCTTT	CASSYYDIRPEAFF
TRBJ2-1	TRBD2	13	.	TRBV10-3	TGTGCCATCAGGGAGACTAGCGACAATGAGCAGTTCTTC	CAIRETSDNEQFF
TRBJ2-7	TRBD2	12	once	TRBV11-2	TGTGCCAGCAGCTCGGGGGGGCATGAGCAGTACTTC	CASSSGGHEQYF
TRBJ1-6	TRBD1	14	.	TRBV18	TGTGCCAGCTCAAAGGACAGGACTAATTCACCCCTCCACTTT	CASSKDRTNSPLHF
TRBJ2-3	.	15	.	TRBV7-9	TGTGCCAGCAGCCCCAAAAAGAGGATCACAGATACGCAGTATTTT	CASSPKKRITDTQYF
TRBJ2-1	TRBD2	16	.	TRBV5-1	TGCGCCAGCAGCCTTGGCGGGGGAGGCTCCTACAATGAGCAGTTCTTC	CASSLGGGGSYNEQFF
TRBJ1-5	.	15	.	TRBV18	TGTGCCAGCTCACCCCAGGGTGGCGACAATCAGCCCCAGCATTTT	CASSPQGGDNQPQHF
TRBJ2-3	TRBD1	15	once	TRBV9	TGTGCCAGCAGCGTAGAAGGACAGGGCACAGATACGCAGTATTTT	CASSVEGQGTDTQYF
TRBJ2-3	.	18	.	TRBV7-2	TGTGCCAGCAGCTTAGTTTCCGGGACTGGGAGGCGTCCAGATACGCAGTATTTT	CASSLVSGTGRRPDTQYF
TRBJ1-1	TRBD1	18	few	TRBV24-1	TGTGCCACCAGTGATCGACTCGGACAGGGGGCGCAATTCACTGAAGCTTTCTTT	CATSDRLGQGAQFTEAFF
TRBJ1-5	TRBD1	16	once	TRBV6-6	TGTGCCAGCAGTTACTCGACCGGACAGGGTAATCAGCCCCAGCATTTT	CASSYSTGQGNQPQHF
TRBJ2-4	TRBD1	13	.	TRBV7-2	TGTGCCAGCAGCTCCGACAGGGCAAACATTCAGTACTTC	CASSSDRANIQYF
TRBJ2-7	.	11	.	TRBV7-9	TGTGCCAGCAGCTTGTATAACGAGCAGTACTTC	CASSLYNEQYF
TRBJ1-2	TRBD1	15	.	TRBV10-2	TGCGCCAGCAAACTAAACAGGGGGTCCAACTATGGCTACACCTTC	CASKLNRGSNYGYTF
TRBJ1-1	.	15	.	TRBV13	TGTGCCAGCAGCCTCCTATTGGGGGCGGAGGCTGAAGCTTTCTTT	CASSLLLGAEAEAFF
TRBJ2-7	.	14	.	TRBV5-1	TGCGCCAGCAGCAGTGACTCAAGCTCCTACGAGCAGTACTTC	CASSSDSSSYEQYF
TRBJ2-2	TRBD1	15	many	TRBV5-1	TGCGCCAGCAGCTTCGGACAGGGCCCCACCGGGGAGCTGTTTTTT	CASSFGQGPTGELFF
TRBJ1-6	.	16	.	TRBV30	TGTGCCTGGAGTGTTGGCACGCCCGGGGGTAATTCACCCCTCCACTTT	CAWSVGTPGGNSPLHF
TRBJ1-2	.	13	few	TRBV2	TGTGCCAGTCAGCGGGTCCGGAGGGATGGCTACACCTTC	CASQRVRRDGYTF
TRBJ1-1	.	14	.	TRBV6-5	TGTGCCAGCCCTGGGGGGGTCATGAACACTGAAGCTTTCTTT	CASPGGVMNTEAFF
TRBJ2-1	.	13	.	TRBV7-9	TGTGCCAGCAGCTTAGAAGGGGGCAATGAGCAGTTCTTC	CASSLEGGNEQFF
TRBJ2-3	TRBD2	16	.	TRBV7-2	TGTGCCAGCAGCTTATCCAGCGGGGGGAGCACAGATACGCAGTATTTT	CASSLSSGGSTDTQYF
TRBJ1-2	.	14	.	TRBV7-2	TGTGCCAGCAGCTTAGCTGGGACACCCTATGGCTACACCTTC	CASSLAGTPYGYTF
TRBJ2-7	TRBD2	16	.	TRBV4-1	TGCGCCAGCAGCCAAGATGTTGGAGCGGGGGGTTACGAGCAGTACTTC	CASSQDVGAGGYEQYF
TRBJ2-1	.	16	few	TRBV5-4	TGTGCCAGCAGCCCGAACAGGGCCAGCTCCTACAATGAGCAGTTCTTC	CASSPNRASSYNEQFF
TRBJ2-6	.	14	.	TRBV30	TGTGCCTGGACGTTTTACTCTGGGGCCAACGTCCTGACTTTC	CAWTFYSGANVLTF
TRBJ2-1	TRBD1	15	.	TRBV19	TGTGCCAGTAGTAAGCCGGGACAGGGCCACAATGAGCAGTTCTTC	CASSKPGQGHNEQFF
TRBJ1-2	TRBD1	13	many	TRBV30	TGTGCCTGTTCCCGGGACAGGCCTTATGGCTACACCTTC	CACSRDRPYGYTF
TRBJ1-3	TRBD1	15	.	TRBV11-2	TGTGCCAGCAGCTTAGGGACAGGCTCTGGAAACACCATATATTTT	CASSLGTGSGNTIYF
TRBJ2-1	.	13	.	TRBV19	TGTGCCAGTAGTATGGCAGGGCCCAATGAGCAGTTCTTC	CASSMAGPNEQFF
TRBJ2-2	.	16	medium-sized	TRBV10-2	TGCGCCAGCAGTGACTACACGGGTCCGAACACCGGGGAGCTGTTTTTT	CASSDYTGPNTGELFF
TRBJ2-3	.	13	.	TRBV6-5	TGTGCCAGCACCCGGGAACCTACAGATACGCAGTATTTT	CASTREPTDTQYF
TRBJ2-1	TRBD2	18	.	TRBV10-2	TGCGCCAGCAGTGAGGTGAATAGCGGGAGGGCCATGTTATATGAGCAGTTCTTC	CASSEVNSGRAMLYEQFF